This T cell receptor beta chain was sequenced in a study of shared clonotypes between healthy human individuals. Study-wide context: The people who gave samples were a couple of women and three men aged 18 to 49. Per-donor plates numbered three CD4 naive, three CD4 memory, two CD8 naive and one CD8 memory. General study results and limits: Non-shared clonotypes displayed generation probabilities falling below those of clonotypes present in all four donors.

Concerning this clone itself: Its antigen is currently unknown. This sample also contains other DNA sequences that code for the same CDR3.

Method: immunoSEQ multiplex PCR; TCRdb's copy keeps in-frame clones and lacks some. The sample lists about 2.1 million clones, 90% to 95% occurring once. Naive CD8 cells lacked CD45RO and underwent positive selection for CCR7, leaving out terminally differentiated effector memory CD45RA+ cells. HIV-negative, healthy adults without recent acute infections or vaccinations were the donors. J gave up 4 bases and V 5 bases, and 4 bases lay outside the gene matches. This CDR3 region has 15 residues. The V gene's germline CDR1 is MNHEY and CDR2 SMNVEV (reference sequence). This chain joins TRBV27 and TRBJ2-2; 10 bases agree with TRBD1. Input material: naive CD8+ T cells from PBMCs. The TCR was taken from a man between 18 and 29 years old in good health. Some clones in this sample may be carry-over from other donors' samples. This CDR3 is CASSPGQGSTGELFF. In nucleotides, the CDR3 is TGTGCCAGCAGTCCGGGACAGGGGAGCACCGGGGAGCTGTTTTTT.